These 29 T cell receptor beta chains share one sample of origin, sequenced in a study of STAT5B mutations in CD4+ large granular lymphocyte leukemia (dated by TCRdb to 2022 to 2024). Library method: the immunoSEQ multiplex PCR assay. Imported from immuneACCESS, the table was reduced by TCRdb to in-frame sequences with V and J called. These copies leave out some clones; in studies compared against another copy, an unresolved V gene accounts for under half, and the cause of the remainder is not known. The table for this sample lists 23,000 or so clones; 72% of them were counted only once. Almost 0.65% of the sample comes from the top ten. Material for sequencing was CD4+ T cells from blood buffy coats. These receptors originate from a human donor in good health.

This chain joins TRBV5-1 and TRBJ2-1; 8 bases are a match to TRBD2. Germline CDR1 reads SGHRS; CDR2 reads YFSETQ. J was trimmed by 7 bases and V by 4 bases; bases with no gene match: 10. The CDR3 sequence is 15 residues long. The CDR3 here is CASSPGGGYSNEQFF. The CDR3 DNA is TGCGCCAGCAGCCCCGGGGGGGGGTACTCAAATGAGCAGTTCTTC.

This clone was seen more than once but under ten times. This rearrangement joins TRBV7-6 to TRBJ2-7, with 7 bases fitting TRBD2. Looked up from germline, CDR1 is SGHVS and CDR2 is FNYEAQ. CDR3 length: 14 residues. The trim removed 1 base at V and 9 bases at J, leaving 9 bases unmatched. The CDR3: CASSLESGGRGQYF. The CDR3 bases are TGTGCCAGCAGCTTAGAATCTGGTGGGAGGGGGCAGTACTTC.

J is TRBJ1-5 and V is TRBV6-1; perhaps TRBD1 as D (6 bases). The CDR3 contains 23 residues. Germline-derived CDR1 and CDR2 are MNHNS and SASEGT. V gave up 1 base and J gave up 0 bases, with 31 bases separating them. CDR3 nucleotide sequence: TGTGCCAGCAGTGAAGTGTCGTGGGGCCTACGGGGGCGAGGGCCATATAGCAATCAGCCCCAGCATTTT. Residues: CASSEVSWGLRGRGPYSNQPQHF.

The chain joins TRBV28 to TRBJ1-2; D call uncertain. V was trimmed by 5 bases and J by 2 bases, leaving 12 bases between them. The CDR3 runs 14 residues. Germline-derived CDR1 and CDR2 are MDHEN and SYDVKM. The CDR3 reads CASSEGGQNYGYTF. Written as DNA, the CDR3 is TGTGCCAGCAGTGAAGGCGGGCAGAACTATGGCTACACCTTC.

This sequence joins TRBV5-1 and TRBJ2-3; D might be TRBD1 or TRBD2, each matching 5 bases. V lost 6 bases and J 0 bases, leaving 11 bases between the germline ends. From germline, CDR1 is SGHRS and CDR2 YFSETQ. The CDR3 runs 14 residues. CDR3 nucleotides: TGCGCCAGCACCCGGGACCAAAGCACAGATACGCAGTATTTT. Residues: CASTRDQSTDTQYF.

CDR3 sequence: CASSWTRDRGHLGQFF. Here the CDR3 DNA reads TGCGCCAGCAGCTGGACCCGGGACAGGGGGCATTTGGGGCAGTTCTTC. The chain has TRBV5-1 and TRBJ2-1; 12 bases are shared with TRBD1. V was pared by 3 bases and J by 12 bases, with 13 bases of the junction left unmatched. The CDR3 contains 16 residues. The germline V gene has CDR1 SGHRS and CDR2 YFSETQ.

This clone was recorded only once. The rearrangement uses TRBV28 and TRBJ1-6; tentatively, D is TRBD1 (6 bases). CDR3 length: 14 amino acids. Germline assignment: CDR1 MDHEN and CDR2 SYDVKM. V was pared by 3 bases and J by 9 bases, with 12 bases between. The CDR3 DNA sequence: TGTGCCAGCAGTTTTGGGACATTTGGTTCACCCCTCCACTTT. Amino acids: CASSFGTFGSPLHF.

The V call is TRBV5-4, the J call TRBJ1-1, with a possible D match to TRBD1 (5 bases). Trimming removed 0 bases from V and 2 bases from J, with 17 bases in between. Germline V lookup: CDR1 SGHNT, CDR2 YYREEE (reference sequence). The CDR3 extends over 17 amino acids. CDR3 sequence: CASSLGGAKTTNTEAFF. As DNA, the CDR3 is TGTGCCAGCAGCTTGGGGGGCGCTAAGACAACAAACACTGAAGCTTTCTTT.

The J gene is TRBJ2-7, the V gene TRBV5-1; D may be TRBD1 or TRBD2 (5 bases each). Trimming left V 0 bases short and J 3 bases short, with 10 bases between. From germline, CDR1 is SGHRS and CDR2 YFSETQ. The CDR3 spans 14 residues. The CDR3 DNA reads as TGCGCCAGCAGCTTGGGGGGACGGGACTACGAGCAGTACTTC. Its translation is CASSLGGRDYEQYF.

This sequence joins TRBV5-5 and TRBJ2-1; 7 bases map to TRBD2. The CDR3 runs to 13 residues. CDR1 and CDR2 from the germline V gene are SGHKS and YYEKEE (reference sequence). The V and J ends lost 3 bases and 12 bases, in that order; junction bases with no gene match: 9. The CDR3 DNA is TGTGCCAGCAGCTCGACCCCCCCTAGCGGGCAGTTCTTC. Amino acids: CASSSTPPSGQFF.

The genes are TRBV18 and TRBJ2-7, with TRBD2 matching over 7 bases. The CDR3 is made up of 15 amino acids. V trimming: 2 bases; J trimming: 2 bases; junction bases outside the gene matches: 6. Per the germline V gene, CDR1 is KGHSH and CDR2 is LQKENI. The CDR3 coding sequence is TGTGCCAGCTCACCATCGCGGGGGAGGACCTACGAGCAGTACTTC. Translated, it gives CASSPSRGRTYEQYF.

V is TRBV28 and J is TRBJ2-5; 8 bases align to TRBD1. Germline CDR1 and CDR2: MDHEN and SYDVKM. The CDR3 totals 17 residues. V shed 5 bases, J shed 2 bases, and the junction held 13 bases outside the gene matches. In nucleotides, the CDR3 is TGTGCCAGCAGTCGGTACCGGGGACAGGTCATACAAGAGACCCAGTACTTC. Translating gives CASSRYRGQVIQETQYF.

This clone was recorded a few times. CDR3 in amino acids: CASSDTSNQPQHF. The CDR3 coding sequence is TGTGCCAGCTCAGACACTAGCAATCAGCCCCAGCATTTT. The chain uses TRBV18 and TRBJ1-5; unclear D gene. The CDR3 runs 13 residues. Deletions cut 5 bases from V and 0 bases from J, with 5 bases between. Germline V lookup: CDR1 KGHSH, CDR2 LQKENI.

The chain combines TRBV4-3 with TRBJ2-1; 9 bases fit TRBD1. The CDR3 runs 16 residues. Trimming at V came to 1 base and at J to 7 bases, leaving 8 bases not matched to a gene. The germline CDR1 and CDR2 sequences are LGHNA and YSLEER. The CDR3 spells CASSQGNRGLGNEQFF. The CDR3 nucleotides are TGCGCCAGCAGCCAAGGAAACAGGGGGCTGGGGAATGAGCAGTTCTTC.

The chain joins TRBV19 to TRBJ1-2; the D gene is possibly TRBD1 (5 bases). Trimming pared 7 bases from V and 1 base from J, leaving 16 bases between. This CDR3 is built from 15 residues. CDR1 and CDR2 (germline): LNHDA, SQIVND (reference sequence). The CDR3 DNA follows: TGTGCCAGTAAGGCCCCAGGGCTTGATAACTATGGCTACACCTTC. It translates to CASKAPGLDNYGYTF.

The chain is built from TRBV10-3 and TRBJ1-2; D unresolved. CDR3 length equals 12 residues. CDR1 and CDR2 (germline): ENHRY, SYGVKD. V shed 8 bases and J shed 1 base, with 8 bases lying between them. The CDR3: CAIAENNYGYTF. CDR3 DNA: TGTGCCATCGCGGAGAATAACTATGGCTACACCTTC.

The chain has TRBV6-5 and TRBJ2-7; TRBD1 matches 10 bases. The V and J ends lost 5 bases and 0 bases, in that order; junction bases with no gene match: 4. This CDR3 spans 15 amino acids. Germline CDR1 MNHEY, CDR2 SVGAGI. As DNA, the CDR3 is TGTGCCAGCAGTCTCCGGGACAGGGGCTCCTACGAGCAGTACTTC. Amino acids: CASSLRDRGSYEQYF.

The chain has TRBV7-2 and TRBJ2-3; perhaps TRBD2 as D (6 bases). This CDR3 has 17 residues. The germline V gene encodes CDR1 SGHTA and CDR2 FQGNSA. V was trimmed by 4 bases and J by 1 base, leaving 18 bases between them. The CDR3 protein is CASSSNGPSVGTDTQYF. CDR3 nucleotide sequence: TGTGCCAGCAGCTCAAACGGACCTAGCGTGGGCACAGATACGCAGTATTTT.

The chain employs TRBV18 and TRBJ2-7; tentative D call: TRBD2 (6 bases). Trimming took 2 bases from V and 6 from J, leaving 14 bases between them. The CDR3 runs to 14 residues. Per the germline V gene, CDR1 is KGHSH and CDR2 is LQKENI. The CDR3 region is CASSPGYAGTEQYF. The CDR3, as DNA: TGTGCCAGCTCACCAGGGTATGCGGGGACCGAGCAGTACTTC.

The CDR3 DNA follows: TGTGCCAGCAGCTACCCACAGGGCTATGGCTACACCTTC. Its protein product is CASSYPQGYGYTF. The chain recombines TRBV7-8 with TRBJ1-2, with D possibly TRBD1 on 6 matching bases. The CDR3 runs to 13 residues. CDR1 and CDR2 from the germline V gene are SGHVS and FQNEAQ. V was shortened by 4 bases and J by 4 bases, with 10 bases between the two germline ends.

The V call is TRBV6-1, the J call TRBJ2-7, with 8 bases lining up with TRBD1. The CDR3 is 15 amino acids. The V gene end was trimmed by 1 base and the J gene end by 7 bases; junction bases not matched to a gene: 9. Germline CDR1 MNHNS, CDR2 SASEGT. The chain's CDR3 is CASSEERTGRGEQYF. The CDR3 DNA reads TGTGCCAGCAGTGAAGAAAGGACAGGGCGGGGAGAGCAGTACTTC.

CDR3 nucleotides: TGTGCCAGCAGCTTGTCCCCGGCAGGCAACTATGGCTACACCTTC. It encodes CASSLSPAGNYGYTF. This chain links TRBV5-6 with TRBJ1-2; unclear D gene. Germline V gives CDR1 SGHDT, CDR2 YYEEEE. V lost 1 base and J 2 bases, leaving 12 bases between the germline ends. This CDR3 spans 15 amino acids.

The chain couples TRBV7-3 to TRBJ2-1; D possibly uses TRBD1 or TRBD2 (6 bases each). Germline assignment: CDR1 SGHTA and CDR2 FQGTGA. This CDR3 is 16 amino acids long. V was shortened by 0 bases and J by 0 bases, with 9 bases between the two germline ends. In nucleotides, the CDR3 is TGTGCCAGCAGCTTAACCGGGGGCACCTCCTACAATGAGCAGTTCTTC. It codes for CASSLTGGTSYNEQFF.

The chain has TRBV4-1 and TRBJ2-1, with 11 nucleotides matching TRBD2. This CDR3 is 16 amino acids long. V gave up 1 base and J gave up 8 bases; unmatched junction bases: 7. Germline values: CDR1 MGHRA, CDR2 YSYEKL. The CDR3 sequence: CASSQGALAGGYEQFF. In DNA form, the CDR3 reads TGCGCCAGCAGCCAAGGCGCCCTAGCGGGGGGTTATGAGCAGTTCTTC.

In regard to this clone: Relative to the germline gene, one junction end is altered; a read error may explain this. The gene calls are TRBV6-6 and TRBJ2-1, with D perhaps TRBD2 (5 bases). Germline V gives CDR1 MNHNY, CDR2 SVGAGI (reference sequence). This CDR3 is built from 15 residues. CDR3 protein: CASSDSDSIPDEQFF. Written as DNA, the CDR3 is TGTGCCAGCAGTGACTCGGACTCCATTCCGGATGAGCAGTTCTTC.

The chain uses TRBV2 and TRBJ2-1; 12 bases agree with TRBD1. Per the germline V gene, CDR1 is SNHLY and CDR2 is FYNNEI. The V segment lost 6 bases and the J segment 7 bases; nucleotides outside the gene matches: 10. The CDR3 is made up of 16 amino acids. CDR3 in DNA: TGTGCCAGCAGGACACCCCGGGACAGGGGGCGAAATGAGCAGTTCTTC. It specifies CASRTPRDRGRNEQFF.

There are a few counts of this clone. The V and J genes are TRBV2 and TRBJ1-4; D is uncertain. Trimming took 6 bases from V and 0 from J, leaving 11 bases between them. The CDR3 is made up of 15 amino acids. The germline V gene encodes CDR1 SNHLY and CDR2 FYNNEI. The CDR3, as DNA: TGTGCCAGCAGAGGGTCGACTGCAACTAATGAAAAACTGTTTTTT. Its protein is CASRGSTATNEKLFF. The variable domain in full, completed from reference TRBV2 and TRBJ1-4, reads EPEVTQTPSHQVTQMGQEVILRCVPISNHLYFYWYRQILGQKVEFLVSFYNNEISEKSEIFDDQFSVERPDGSNFTLKIRSTKLEDSAMYFCASRGSTATNEKLFFGSGTQLSVL.

V is TRBV5-4 and J is TRBJ2-3; tentatively, D is TRBD1 (6 bases). V gave up 0 bases and J gave up 1 base, with 9 bases separating them. Germline V gives CDR1 SGHNT, CDR2 YYREEE (reference sequence). The CDR3 covers 15 residues. The CDR3 DNA follows: TGTGCCAGCAGCTTGGGGGGGCGGCGCACAGATACGCAGTATTTT. Its translation is CASSLGGRRTDTQYF.

The chain joins TRBV6-6 to TRBJ2-7; 7 bases align to TRBD2. Germline-derived CDR1 and CDR2 are MNHNY and SVGAGI (reference sequence). The CDR3 sequence is 14 residues long. V lost 9 bases and J lost 3; bases outside the gene matches: 11. The CDR3 loop is CASSGGTNLYEQYF. In DNA form, the CDR3 reads TGTGCCAGTTCGGGTGGGACTAATCTCTACGAGCAGTACTTC.